Given below is one T cell receptor beta chain in context. This CDR3 is built from 14 residues. V lost 7 bases and J lost 2, with 14 bases in between. CDR1 and CDR2 from the germline V gene are WSHSY and SAAADI. The record originates from a study of blood T cell repertoires in COVID-19. Study as a whole: The United States, Italy and Spain provided the acute and convalescent COVID-19 samples. Sources were T cells, B-cell-depleted T cells, or PBMCs; the material itself was cDNA or gDNA.

Individuals aged about 18 to 90 years were recruited from 20 to 25 US areas. In the original analysis: Quantification of nucleated cells was approximated via reference gene primer amplification. Libraries were prepared by immunoSEQ multiplex PCR; TCRdb keeps only in-frame clonotypes and omits some of them. V and J calls and clone size come straight from that table; D and trimming were deduced from the DNA. The sample lists about 270,000 clones, 90% occurring once. This receptor was taken from a woman under 40 with acute COVID-19. The chain recombines TRBV10-2 with TRBJ1-1, with D uncertain. What was sequenced was PBMCs or T cells enriched from blood (not recorded which). The CDR3 region is CASKEGYKNTEAFF. The CDR3 region has the DNA TGCGCCAGCAAAGAGGGCTACAAAAACACTGAAGCTTTCTTT.